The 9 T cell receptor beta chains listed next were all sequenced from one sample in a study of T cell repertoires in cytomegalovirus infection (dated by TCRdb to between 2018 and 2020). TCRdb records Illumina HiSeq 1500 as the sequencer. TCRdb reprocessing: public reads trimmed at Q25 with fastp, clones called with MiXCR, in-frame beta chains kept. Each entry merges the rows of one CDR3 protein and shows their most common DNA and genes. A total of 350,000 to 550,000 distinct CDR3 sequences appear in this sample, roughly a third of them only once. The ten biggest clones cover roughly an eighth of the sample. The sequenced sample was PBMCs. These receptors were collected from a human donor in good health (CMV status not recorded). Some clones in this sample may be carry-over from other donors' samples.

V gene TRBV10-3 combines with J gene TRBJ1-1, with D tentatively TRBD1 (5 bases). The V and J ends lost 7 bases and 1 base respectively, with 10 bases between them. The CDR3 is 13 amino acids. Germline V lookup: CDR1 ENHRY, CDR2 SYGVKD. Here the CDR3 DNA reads TGTGCCATCACGAGGGACGGGAACACTGAAGCTTTCTTT. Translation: CAITRDGNTEAFF.

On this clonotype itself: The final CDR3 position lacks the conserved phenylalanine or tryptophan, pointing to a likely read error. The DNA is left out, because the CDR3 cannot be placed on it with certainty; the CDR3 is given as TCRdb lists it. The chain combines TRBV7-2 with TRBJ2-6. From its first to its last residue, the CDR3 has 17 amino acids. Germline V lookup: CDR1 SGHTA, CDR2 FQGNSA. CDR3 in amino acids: CASSYEWGNSGANVLTS.

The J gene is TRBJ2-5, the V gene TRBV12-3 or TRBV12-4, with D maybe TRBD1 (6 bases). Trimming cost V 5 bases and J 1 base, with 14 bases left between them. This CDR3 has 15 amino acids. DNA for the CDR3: TGTGCCAGCAGTCCAAGGACAGATCGCCAAGAGACCCAGTACTTC. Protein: CASSPRTDRQETQYF.

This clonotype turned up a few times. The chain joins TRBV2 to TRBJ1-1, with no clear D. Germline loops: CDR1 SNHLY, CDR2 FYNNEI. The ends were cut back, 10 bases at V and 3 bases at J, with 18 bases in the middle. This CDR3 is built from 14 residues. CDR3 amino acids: CATAPRSGYTEAFF. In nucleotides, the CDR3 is TGTGCCACCGCCCCAAGGTCGGGGTACACTGAAGCTTTCTTT.

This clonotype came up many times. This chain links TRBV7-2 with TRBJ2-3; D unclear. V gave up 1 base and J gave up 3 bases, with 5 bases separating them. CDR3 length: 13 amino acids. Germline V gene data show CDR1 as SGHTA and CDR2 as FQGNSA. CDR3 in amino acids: CASSLDRTDTQYF. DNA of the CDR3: TGTGCCAGCAGCTTAGATCGGACAGATACGCAGTATTTT. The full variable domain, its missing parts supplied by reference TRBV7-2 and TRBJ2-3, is GAGVSQSPSNKVTEKGKDVELRCDPISGHTALYWYRQSLGQGLEFLIYFQGNSAPDKSGLPSDRFSAERTGGSVSTLTIQRTQQEDSAVYLCASSLDRTDTQYFGPGTRLTVL.

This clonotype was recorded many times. The CDR3 coding sequence is TGTGCCAGCAGCATAGGACTAGCGGGGGAGCAAGAGACCCAGTACTTC. It translates to CASSIGLAGEQETQYF. The rearrangement uses TRBV11-3 and TRBJ2-5, with 13 positions matching TRBD2. This CDR3 contains 16 residues. V trimming: 5 bases; J trimming: 2 bases; junction bases outside the gene matches: 5. Germline CDR1 and CDR2: SGHNT and YENEEA. Combining the CDR3 with reference TRBV11-3 and TRBJ2-5 gives the whole variable domain EAGVVQSPRYKIIEKKQPVAFWCNPISGHNTLYWYLQNLGQGPELLIRYENEEAVDDSQLPKDRFSAERLKGVDSTLKIQPAELGDSAVYLCASSIGLAGEQETQYFGPGTRLLVL.

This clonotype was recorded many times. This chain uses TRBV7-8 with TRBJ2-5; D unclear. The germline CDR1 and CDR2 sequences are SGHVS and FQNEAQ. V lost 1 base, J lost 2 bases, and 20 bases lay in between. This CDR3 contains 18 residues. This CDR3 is CASSLVGNRVDGQETQYF. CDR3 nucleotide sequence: TGTGCCAGCAGCTTAGTAGGGAACCGGGTGGACGGTCAAGAGACCCAGTACTTC.

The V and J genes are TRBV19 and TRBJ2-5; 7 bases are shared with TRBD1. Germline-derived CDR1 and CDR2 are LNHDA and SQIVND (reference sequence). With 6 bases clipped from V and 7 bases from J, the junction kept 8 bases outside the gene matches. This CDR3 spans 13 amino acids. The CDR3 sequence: CASSPRGKRTQYF. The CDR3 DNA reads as TGTGCCAGTAGCCCCAGGGGGAAGAGGACCCAGTACTTC.

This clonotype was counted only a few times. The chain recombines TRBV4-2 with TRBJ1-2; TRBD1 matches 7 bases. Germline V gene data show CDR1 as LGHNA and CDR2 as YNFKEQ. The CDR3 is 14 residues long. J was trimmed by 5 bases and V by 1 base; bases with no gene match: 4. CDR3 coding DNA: TGTGCCAGCAGCCAAGTTGGACAGGATTATGGCTACACCTTC. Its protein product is CASSQVGQDYGYTF.